The T cell receptor beta chain described here comes from a study of blood T cell repertoires in COVID-19. Overall study context: Researchers got acute and convalescent COVID-19 samples from the United States, Italy and Spain. Sample material is recorded as cDNA or gDNA derived from T cells, B-cell-depleted T cells, or PBMCs.

Germline loops: CDR1 SGHAT, CDR2 FQNNGV. V lost 5 bases, J lost 0 bases, and 7 bases lay in between. The CDR3 is made up of 13 amino acids. In the authors' methods: Amplification from reference gene primers served as the basis for estimated nucleated cell counts. Repertoires were generated with immunoSEQ multiplex PCR, while TCRdb's copy carries only in-frame clones and drops some. V and J calls and clone size are copied from that table; D and trimming were computed from the DNA. The sample records over 200,000 clones, approximately 89% being singletons. Sample: peripheral blood. The genes are TRBV11-2 and TRBJ1-1; D not resolved. The receptor comes from a woman aged 40 to 55 with acute or convalescent COVID-19. CDR3 nucleotide sequence: TGTGCCAGCAGCCCAGGCCTGAACACTGAAGCTTTCTTT. Its translation is CASSPGLNTEAFF.